This T cell receptor (beta chain) stems from a study of blood T cell repertoires in COVID-19. The wider study: Specimens from acute and convalescent COVID-19 originated in the United States, Italy and Spain.

CDR3 length: 14 residues. V lost 4 bases to trimming and J lost 4 bases, with 11 bases between them. Germline lookup yields CDR1 MNHEY and CDR2 SVGAGI. Repertoires were generated with immunoSEQ multiplex PCR, while TCRdb's copy carries only in-frame clones and drops some. The sample comprises approximately 450,000 clones, about 89% of which are singletons, and around 4.4% rests with the top ten. This TCR was recovered from a woman aged 25 to 39 with acute or convalescent COVID-19. The sample consisted of peripheral blood. The chain couples TRBV6-5 to TRBJ1-5, with D possibly TRBD1 on 5 matching bases. The CDR3 DNA sequence: TGTGCCAGCAGTTCGACAGCAGTAAATCAGCCCCAGCATTTT. This sequence encodes CASSSTAVNQPQHF.